This TCR beta chain was captured by sequencing in a study of T-cell reconstitution after alpha-beta-depleted transplantation in children. TCRbeta library preparation incorporated unique molecular identifiers. TCRdb reprocessed the PCR reads with MiXCR, giving one entry per CDR3 protein. The table shows 300,000 or so distinct CDR3 sequences, with approximately 23% occurring only once. Study-wide results and caveats: When one year had passed after transplant, most T-cell counts and diversity came from newly produced T cells. About two months after transplant, alpha-beta T cells reportedly came from several hundred expanded graft clones.

This CDR3 has 15 amino acids. V lost 2 bases and J lost 2; bases outside the gene matches: 3. Per the germline V gene, CDR1 is KGHSH and CDR2 is LQKENI. Note on this clonotype: Its antigen is unknown.

This chain uses TRBV18 with TRBJ2-3; 8 bases are a match to TRBD1. This sample comprised PBMCs, mostly from graft donor cells, obtained 180 days after TCRalphabeta/CD19-depleted stem cell transplant. The TCR comes from a male patient younger than 18 who had a stem cell transplant for acute lymphoblastic leukemia, so the T cells may come from the graft donor. This CDR3 reads CASSPFQGATDTQYF. The CDR3 DNA sequence: TGTGCCAGCTCACCATTCCAGGGGGCCACAGATACGCAGTATTTT.